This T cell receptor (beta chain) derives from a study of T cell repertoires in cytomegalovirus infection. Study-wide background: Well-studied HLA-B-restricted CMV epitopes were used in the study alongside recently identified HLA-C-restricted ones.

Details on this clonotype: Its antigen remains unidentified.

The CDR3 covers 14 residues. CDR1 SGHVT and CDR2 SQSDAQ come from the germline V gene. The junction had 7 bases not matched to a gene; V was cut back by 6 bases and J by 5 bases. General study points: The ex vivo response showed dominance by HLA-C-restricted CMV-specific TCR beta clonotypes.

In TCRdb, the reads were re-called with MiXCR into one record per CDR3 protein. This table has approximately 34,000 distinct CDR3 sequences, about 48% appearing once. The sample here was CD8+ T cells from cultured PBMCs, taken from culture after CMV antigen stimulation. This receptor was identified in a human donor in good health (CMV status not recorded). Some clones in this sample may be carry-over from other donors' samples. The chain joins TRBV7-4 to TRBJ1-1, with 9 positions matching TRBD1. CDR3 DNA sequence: TGTGCCAGCAGTCAAACAGGGGGCCGAACTGAAGCTTTCTTT. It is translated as CASSQTGGRTEAFF.